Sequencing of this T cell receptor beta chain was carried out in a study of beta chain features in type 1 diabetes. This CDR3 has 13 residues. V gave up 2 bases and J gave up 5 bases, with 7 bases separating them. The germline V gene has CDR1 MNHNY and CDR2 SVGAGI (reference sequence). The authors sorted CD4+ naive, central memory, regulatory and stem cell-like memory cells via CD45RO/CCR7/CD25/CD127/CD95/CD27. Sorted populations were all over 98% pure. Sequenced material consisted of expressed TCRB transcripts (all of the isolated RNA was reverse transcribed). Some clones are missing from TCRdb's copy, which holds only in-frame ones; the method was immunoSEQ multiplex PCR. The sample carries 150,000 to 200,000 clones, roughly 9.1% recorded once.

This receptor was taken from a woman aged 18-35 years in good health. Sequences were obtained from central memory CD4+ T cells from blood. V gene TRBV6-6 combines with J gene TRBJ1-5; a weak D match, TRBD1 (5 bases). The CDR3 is CASSYPGYQPQHF. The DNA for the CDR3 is TGTGCCAGCAGTTACCCAGGGTATCAGCCCCAGCATTTT.